Shown below are 9 T cell receptor beta chains from a single sample sequenced in a study of T cells in Graves' hyperthyroidism and ophthalmopathy (dated by TCRdb to about 2019). The receptor library was made with multiplex PCR. For sequencing, an Illumina HiSeq 2000 was employed. The TCR beta CDR3 regions were amplified from RNA transcripts. The TCR CDR3 was subjected to a first round of RT-PCR using the HTBI primer set and the Qiagen OneStep RT-PCR kit. TCRdb trimmed the raw reads at Q25, called clones with MiXCR and kept productive beta chains. Rows matching on CDR3 protein sequence are summarized as one entry with the most common DNA and genes. The sample table lists approximately 610,000 distinct CDR3 sequences, about 15% of them with a count of one. The ten biggest clones cover approximately 4.2% of the sample. Sequencing used blood. The receptors originated from a middle-aged woman with Graves' ophthalmopathy.

This clonotype was detected only a few times. This chain links TRBV20-1 with TRBJ2-5, with D hard to call. Germline CDR1 DFQATT, CDR2 SNEGSKA (reference sequence). V dropped 6 bases and J dropped 5 bases, with 19 bases sitting between them. The CDR3 spans 14 residues. The CDR3 bases are TGCAGTGCAAAGTCATTACAGCGATGGGAGACCCAGTACTTC. It is translated as CSAKSLQRWETQYF.

This clonotype was detected many times. CDR3 in amino acids: CASSDHKTPTYEQYF. The CDR3 nucleotides read TGTGCCAGCAGTGACCACAAAACGCCAACCTACGAGCAGTACTTC. J is TRBJ2-7 and V is TRBV6-1; D ambiguous. The germline V and J ends were trimmed by 3 bases and 2 bases, with 14 bases remaining between them. From germline, CDR1 is MNHNS and CDR2 SASEGT. The CDR3 is 15 residues long.

This clonotype occurred many times. V gene TRBV5-1 combines with J gene TRBJ2-2; 10 nucleotides match TRBD2. The length of the CDR3 is 15 residues. V gave up 4 bases and J gave up 6 bases; unmatched junction bases: 6. Germline lookup yields CDR1 SGHRS and CDR2 YFSETQ. The CDR3: CASSLGTSDSGELFF. The CDR3 DNA reads TGCGCCAGCAGCCTCGGGACTAGCGATTCCGGGGAGCTGTTTTTT.

This clonotype showed up just a few times. CDR3 in amino acids: CAWSVGYGRDTEAFF. The CDR3 DNA reads as TGTGCCTGGAGTGTAGGTTATGGCAGGGACACTGAAGCTTTCTTT. V is TRBV30 and J is TRBJ1-1; D perhaps matches TRBD1 (5 bases). V lost 0 bases and J lost 3, with 14 bases in between. CDR1 and CDR2 (germline): GTSNPN, SVGIG (reference sequence). The CDR3 runs to 15 residues.

This clonotype was seen many times. The chain carries TRBV28 and TRBJ2-2; D is uncertain. CDR3 length: 15 amino acids. The V gene's germline CDR1 is MDHEN and CDR2 SYDVKM. V was cut by 5 bases and J by 0 bases, with 10 bases left in between. The CDR3 DNA reads as TGTGCCAGCAGTCCACCAGTCGCGAACACCGGGGAGCTGTTTTTT. Residues: CASSPPVANTGELFF.

This clonotype was seen at least ten times. The chain employs TRBV28 and TRBJ2-7; TRBD1 is a possible D gene (6 bases). The germline V gene encodes CDR1 MDHEN and CDR2 SYDVKM. The V gene lost 5 bases and the J gene lost 2 bases, with 7 bases spanning the gap. The CDR3 extends over 12 amino acids. CDR3 region: CASSGQTYEQYF. Written as DNA, the CDR3 is TGTGCCAGCAGTGGACAGACCTACGAGCAGTACTTC.

The chain has TRBV28 and TRBJ2-5; maybe TRBD2 (6 bases). V lost 6 bases, J lost 7 bases, and 18 bases lay in between. Germline CDR1 is MDHEN and CDR2 is SYDVKM. The CDR3 totals 14 residues. The CDR3 DNA is TGTGCCAGCAGGCAGGGCTCAGAGGAGGGGACCCAGTACTTC. Translated: CASRQGSEEGTQYF.

This clonotype has at least ten counts. The chain employs TRBV6-2 or TRBV6-3 and TRBJ2-7, with 9 bases matching TRBD1. Germline loops: CDR1 MNHEY, CDR2 SVGEGT. This CDR3 has 14 amino acids. Unmatched junction bases numbered 6, after V lost 7 bases and J lost 2 bases. CDR3 bases: TGTGCCAGCATCTCGGACAGGGGACCCTACGAGCAGTACTTC. Translating gives CASISDRGPYEQYF.

This chain connects TRBV4-1 to TRBJ2-4; D uncertain. The germline V gene has CDR1 MGHRA and CDR2 YSYEKL. CDR3 length equals 14 residues. Deletions cut 4 bases from V and 0 bases from J, with 7 bases between. The CDR3 protein is CASSPLVAKNIQYF. The CDR3, as DNA: TGCGCCAGCAGCCCCCTAGTAGCCAAAAACATTCAGTACTTC.